This passage covers 14 T cell receptor beta chains from one sample sequenced in a study of blood T cell repertoires in COVID-19 (dated by TCRdb to the early 2020s). Library construction relied on the immunoSEQ multiplex PCR assay. TCRdb carries this immuneACCESS record with in-frame sequences only. Its versions omit some clonotypes, under half of them owing to an unresolved V gene in the studies checked, with the rest unexplained. The sample records over 250,000 clones, approximately 83% of which are singletons. The ten largest clones capture 10% to 15% of the sample. Sequenced material: peripheral blood. The receptors shown here come from a human donor in a cohort sampled during active COVID-19.

This chain joins TRBV18 and TRBJ2-7; tentatively, D is TRBD2 (6 bases). Germline CDR1 and CDR2: KGHSH and LQKENI. This CDR3 is built from 14 residues. V was trimmed by 3 bases and J by 0 bases, leaving 9 bases between them. In nucleotides, the CDR3 is TGTGCCAGCTCACCGCCGGGACTCTCCTACGAGCAGTACTTC. Protein: CASSPPGLSYEQYF.

The chain employs TRBV12-5 and TRBJ1-5; no clear D gene. This CDR3 spans 12 amino acids. Trimming stripped 1 base from V and 4 bases from J, with 2 bases between. Germline CDR1 and CDR2: LGHNT and FRNRAP. CDR3 sequence (DNA): TGTGCTAGTGGTTTGGCTAATCAGCCCCAGCATTTT. Its translation is CASGLANQPQHF.

As DNA, the CDR3 is TGCGCCAGCAGCTTGACGGGGGACAGGCATGAAACAGTTGAAGCTTTCTTT. Residues: CASSLTGDRHETVEAFF. V usage is TRBV5-1 and J usage is TRBJ1-1; TRBD1 agrees at 8 bases. This CDR3 has 17 residues. V lost 1 base and J lost 7; bases outside the gene matches: 15. Germline-derived CDR1 and CDR2 are SGHRS and YFSETQ. Looking up the rest from reference TRBV5-1 and TRBJ1-1 gives the full variable domain: KAGVTQTPRYLIKTRGQQVTLSCSPISGHRSVSWYQQTPGQGLQFLFEYFSETQRNKGNFPGRFSGRQFSNSRSEMNVSTLELGDSALYLCASSLTGDRHETVEAFFGQGTRLTVV.

This clone was picked up a small number of times. The chain combines TRBV5-4 with TRBJ2-7, with TRBD2 matching 8 bases. CDR3 length: 15 residues. J was trimmed by 1 base and V by 4 bases; bases with no gene match: 7. Germline CDR1 is SGHNT and CDR2 is YYREEE (reference sequence). CDR3 bases: TGTGCCAGCAGCCTCAGCGGGAGAGGTTCCTACGAGCAGTACTTC. Protein sequence: CASSLSGRGSYEQYF.

The chain uses TRBV2 and TRBJ2-1, with unresolved D. This CDR3 spans 13 amino acids. The germline V gene encodes CDR1 SNHLY and CDR2 FYNNEI. Trimming removed 7 bases at V and 5 bases at J, with 12 bases between. In DNA, the CDR3 is TGTGCCAGCAATCTGGGCCCTAACAATGAGCAGTTCTTC. Amino acid sequence: CASNLGPNNEQFF.

The V and J genes are TRBV19 and TRBJ2-2; 10 bases align to TRBD1. This CDR3 has 14 amino acids. J was trimmed by 5 bases and V by 11 bases; bases with no gene match: 8. Germline-derived CDR1 and CDR2 are LNHDA and SQIVND (reference sequence). DNA of the CDR3: TGTGCCGCACGCAGACAGGGGGCGACCGGGGAGCTGTTTTTT. The encoded protein is CAARRQGATGELFF.

This clone occurred once. The chain employs TRBV28 and TRBJ1-2, with TRBD1 as a possible D gene (6 bases). Germline V gene data show CDR1 as MDHEN and CDR2 as SYDVKM. V shed 7 bases and J shed 7 bases, with 19 bases lying between them. The CDR3 is made up of 14 amino acids. CDR3 in amino acids: CASKLVGRGFGYTF. The CDR3 nucleotides are TGTGCCAGCAAGTTGGTTGGGAGGGGGTTTGGCTACACCTTC.

The rearrangement links TRBV27 to TRBJ2-4, with TRBD1 as a possible D gene (5 bases). The CDR3 is made up of 15 amino acids. CDR1 is MNHEY, CDR2 SMNVEV, per germline (reference sequence). Trimming took 5 bases from V and 8 from J, leaving 19 bases between them. CDR3 sequence (DNA): TGTGCCAGCAGTCCTAAGGGGTGGGGAAAAGACATTCAGTACTTC. It encodes CASSPKGWGKDIQYF.

V is TRBV9 and J is TRBJ2-1; a weak D match, TRBD2 (5 bases). From germline, CDR1 is SGDLS and CDR2 YYNGEE. This CDR3 spans 16 amino acids. V gave up 3 bases and J gave up 2 bases, with 15 bases separating them. Here the CDR3 DNA reads TGTGCCAGCAGCGCCATGAGCGGTGCAGCCTACAATGAGCAGTTCTTC. This encodes CASSAMSGAAYNEQFF.

V usage is TRBV9 and J usage is TRBJ2-3; no clear D gene. Germline V gives CDR1 SGDLS, CDR2 YYNGEE. CDR3 size: 14 residues. V lost 0 bases and J lost 1, with 6 bases in between. CDR3 sequence reads: CASSVGAGTDTQYF. Written as DNA, the CDR3 is TGTGCCAGCAGCGTAGGAGCTGGCACAGATACGCAGTATTTT.

The V call is TRBV9, the J call TRBJ2-1, with 9 bases matching TRBD2. CDR3 size: 16 residues. Germline V gene sequence: CDR1 SGDLS, CDR2 YYNGEE. J lost 6 bases, V lost 0 bases, and 7 bases had no gene match. DNA for the CDR3: TGTGCCAGCAGCGTAGCCGGAGCGGGAGGAGGCAATGAGCAGTTCTTC. Translating it yields CASSVAGAGGGNEQFF. Full variable domain (remainder filled in from reference TRBV9 and TRBJ2-1): DSGVTQTPKHLITATGQRVTLRCSPRSGDLSVYWYQQSLDQGLQFLIQYYNGEERAKGNILERFSAQQFPDLHSELNLSSLELGDSALYFCASSVAGAGGGNEQFFGPGTRLTVL.

The rearrangement uses TRBV5-1 and TRBJ2-1; 13 bases are a match to TRBD2. Trimming removed 4 bases from V and 4 bases from J; junction bases left unmatched: 5. The CDR3 totals 16 residues. Germline CDR1 and CDR2: SGHRS and YFSETQ. This CDR3 reads CASSTGLAGVYNEQFF. The CDR3 nucleotides read TGCGCCAGCAGCACTGGACTAGCGGGAGTTTACAATGAGCAGTTCTTC. Complete variable domain (other parts from reference TRBV5-1 and TRBJ2-1): KAGVTQTPRYLIKTRGQQVTLSCSPISGHRSVSWYQQTPGQGLQFLFEYFSETQRNKGNFPGRFSGRQFSNSRSEMNVSTLELGDSALYLCASSTGLAGVYNEQFFGPGTRLTVL.

About this clone: Within the sample, other DNA sequences also encode this same CDR3. The chain couples TRBV6-5 to TRBJ2-7; D unresolved. Germline V CDR1 and CDR2: MNHEY, SVGAGI. V was clipped by 4 bases and J by 6 bases, with 7 bases between them. The CDR3 has 11 residues. The CDR3 loop is CASSSPGEQYF. The DNA for the CDR3 is TGTGCCAGCAGTTCACCCGGCGAGCAGTACTTC.

The chain recombines TRBV5-8 with TRBJ2-2; D is possibly TRBD1 (7 bases). V lost 4 bases to trimming and J lost 1 base, with 14 bases between them. The CDR3 runs to 16 residues. CDR1 and CDR2 from the germline V gene are SGHTS and YDEGEE. In DNA form, the CDR3 reads TGTGCCAGCAGCCGGGCGGGACAGATGAACACCGGGGAGCTGTTTTTT. Its protein product is CASSRAGQMNTGELFF. The full variable domain, completed using reference TRBV5-8 and TRBJ2-2, is EAGVTQSPTHLIKTRGQQATLRCSPISGHTSVYWYQQALGLGLQFLLWYDEGEERNRGNFPPRFSGRQFPNYSSELNVNALELEDSALYLCASSRAGQMNTGELFFGEGSRLTVL.